Below are 17 T cell receptor beta chains sequenced from a single sample in a study of T-cell memory formation after mild COVID-19. One entry per CDR3 protein, called by TCRdb with MiXCR from the 5' RACE reads. The sample shows 120,000 to 150,000 distinct CDR3 sequences, 14% of them seen only once. Sequencing was carried out using PBMCs or a T cell subset sorted from them (not recorded which). These receptors were obtained from an adult woman who had mild COVID-19 (a few samples of this study predate the infection). Cell type and time point are not known.

This clonotype was seen more than once but under ten times. This chain uses TRBV4-1 with TRBJ1-2, with TRBD1 identical over 10 bases. The junction had 2 bases not matched to a gene; V was cut back by 3 bases and J by 4 bases. CDR1 MGHRA and CDR2 YSYEKL come from the germline V gene. The CDR3 is made up of 14 amino acids. The CDR3 loop reads CASSHGTGAYGYTF. The DNA of the CDR3 is TGCGCCAGCAGCCACGGGACAGGGGCCTATGGCTACACCTTC.

The sample holds a few counts of this clonotype. CDR3: CASSVGSGVGTEAFF. In DNA form, the CDR3 reads TGTGCCAGCAGCGTAGGGTCAGGGGTGGGTACTGAAGCTTTCTTT. This rearrangement joins TRBV9 to TRBJ1-1, with D perhaps matching TRBD1 (6 bases). Germline CDR1 and CDR2: SGDLS and YYNGEE. Trimming took 0 bases from V and 5 from J, leaving 14 bases between them. The CDR3 totals 15 residues.

This clonotype came up a few times. The rearrangement joins TRBV5-5 to TRBJ1-4, with 8 bases fitting TRBD1. Germline V gene lookup returns CDR1 SGHKS and CDR2 YYEKEE (reference sequence). V lost 4 bases to trimming and J lost 7 bases; unmatched junction nucleotides: 6. The CDR3 totals 14 residues. The DNA of the CDR3 is TGTGCCAGCAGCCTCCAGGGGGCAGGTGAAAAACTGTTTTTT. Its translation: CASSLQGAGEKLFF.

The chain carries TRBV5-4 and TRBJ1-2; 7 bases are shared with TRBD1. With 2 bases clipped from V and 4 bases from J, the junction kept 5 bases outside the gene matches. CDR1 is SGHNT, CDR2 YYREEE, per germline (reference sequence). The length of the CDR3 is 14 residues. The CDR3: CASSFLGQSYGYTF. In DNA form, the CDR3 reads TGTGCCAGCAGCTTTTTGGGACAGTCCTATGGCTACACCTTC.

This clonotype was detected only a few times. This sequence joins TRBV12-3 or TRBV12-4 and TRBJ2-1, with D unclear. V shed 2 bases and J shed 2 bases, with 10 bases lying between them. This CDR3 is 15 amino acids long. In DNA form, the CDR3 reads TGTGCCAGCAGTTTAACTGTCTGGACCTACAATGAGCAGTTCTTC. Translated: CASSLTVWTYNEQFF.

The chain joins TRBV20-1 to TRBJ2-7, with D unresolved. V was clipped by 5 bases and J by 2 bases, with 16 bases between them. This CDR3 comprises 14 residues. The V gene's germline CDR1 is DFQATT and CDR2 SNEGSKA (reference sequence). This chain's CDR3 is CSALGQREAYEQYF. The CDR3 DNA reads as TGCAGTGCTCTAGGTCAAAGGGAAGCCTACGAGCAGTACTTC.

This clonotype was detected many times. The chain is built from TRBV7-8 and TRBJ2-3, with D possibly TRBD2 on 5 matching bases. Trimming cost V 1 base and J 7 bases, with 18 bases left between them. Germline V CDR1 and CDR2: SGHVS, FQNEAQ. This CDR3 comprises 16 residues. The CDR3 DNA reads as TGTGCCAGCAGCTTAGAAGGCGGGCCACGCACGAATACGCAGTATTTT. Amino acid sequence: CASSLEGGPRTNTQYF.

The chain combines TRBV24-1 with TRBJ2-1, with 10 bases lining up with TRBD2. This CDR3 contains 17 residues. Germline CDR1 and CDR2: KGHDR and SFDVKD. The junction had 10 bases not matched to a gene; V was cut back by 4 bases and J by 5 bases. CDR3 coding DNA: TGTGCCACCAGTGACCCAGTGTCAGGACTAGCGGACAATGAGCAGTTCTTC. Translated, it gives CATSDPVSGLADNEQFF.

The V and J genes are TRBV4-2 and TRBJ2-3; 10 nucleotides agree with TRBD2. The V and J ends lost 0 bases and 2 bases, in that order; junction bases with no gene match: 8. This CDR3 is built from 18 residues. CDR1 is LGHNA, CDR2 YNFKEQ, per germline. Here the CDR3 DNA reads TGTGCCAGCAGCCAAGATCTCTTTACTAGCGGGGTCACAGATACGCAGTATTTT. Amino acid sequence: CASSQDLFTSGVTDTQYF.

The chain is built from TRBV5-5 and TRBJ1-5, with 12 bases identical to TRBD1. V trimming: 4 bases; J trimming: 7 bases; junction bases outside the gene matches: 6. CDR1 is SGHKS, CDR2 YYEKEE, per germline (reference sequence). There are 15 residues in the CDR3. As DNA, the CDR3 is TGTGCCAGCAGCCCAGGGACAGGGGGCGAACAGCCCCAGCATTTT. It codes for CASSPGTGGEQPQHF.

This clonotype was seen more than once but under ten times. The chain combines TRBV11-2 with TRBJ2-1, with TRBD2 matching over 9 bases. Germline CDR1 and CDR2: SGHAT and FQNNGV. CDR3 length equals 15 residues. V lost 1 base to trimming and J lost 7 bases; unmatched junction nucleotides: 5. The CDR3: CASSLGISGRNEQFF. CDR3 bases: TGTGCCAGCAGCTTAGGTATTAGCGGGAGAAATGAGCAGTTCTTC. Full variable domain (remainder filled in from reference TRBV11-2 and TRBJ2-1): EAGVAQSPRYKIIEKRQSVAFWCNPISGHATLYWYQQILGQGPKLLIQFQNNGVVDDSQLPKDRFSAERLKGVDSTLKIQPAKLEDSAVYLCASSLGISGRNEQFFGPGTRLTVL.

J is TRBJ2-7 and V is TRBV2; 8 positions agree with TRBD1. V dropped 3 bases and J dropped 2; count of bases not matched to a gene: 6. The V gene's germline CDR1 is SNHLY and CDR2 FYNNEI. This CDR3 comprises 15 residues. The CDR3 spells CASSDRDRFAYEQYF. In DNA form, the CDR3 reads TGTGCCAGCAGTGACCGGGACAGGTTCGCCTACGAGCAGTACTTC. The entire variable domain, with the rest obtained from reference TRBV2 and TRBJ2-7, is as follows: EPEVTQTPSHQVTQMGQEVILRCVPISNHLYFYWYRQILGQKVEFLVSFYNNEISEKSEIFDDQFSVERPDGSNFTLKIRSTKLEDSAMYFCASSDRDRFAYEQYFGPGTRLTVT.

This clonotype has a handful of counts. The chain joins TRBV30 to TRBJ2-7; 7 nucleotides match TRBD2. There are 13 residues in the CDR3. V shed 2 bases and J 4 bases; nucleotides not matched to a gene: 5. Germline CDR1 is GTSNPN and CDR2 is SVGIG (reference sequence). The CDR3 nucleotides read TGTGCCTGGAGTCTGACTAGCTCTTACGAGCAGTACTTC. Translating it yields CAWSLTSSYEQYF.

This rearrangement joins TRBV25-1 to TRBJ2-7; 8 bases map to TRBD1. The V gene's germline CDR1 is MGHDK and CDR2 SYGVNS. The CDR3 consists of 14 residues. Trimming cost V 5 bases and J 5 bases; bases outside gene matches: 8. CDR3 loop: CASSKTTGEDEQYF. Written as DNA, the CDR3 is TGTGCCAGCAGTAAAACGACAGGGGAAGACGAGCAGTACTTC.

The V gene is TRBV13, the J gene TRBJ2-1, with D tentatively TRBD1 (6 bases). The CDR3 loop spans 12 amino acids. The germline CDR1 and CDR2 sequences are PRHDT and FYEKMQ (reference sequence). Trimming stripped 5 bases from V and 9 bases from J, with 11 bases between. The CDR3 bases are TGTGCCAGCAGCACCCGGACAGTTGAGCAGTTCTTC. Amino acids: CASSTRTVEQFF.

The rearrangement joins TRBV29-1 to TRBJ1-2; D perhaps matches TRBD1 (6 bases). The CDR3 consists of 13 residues. With 4 bases removed from V and 0 bases from J, the gap between germline ends came to 9 bases. CDR1 is SQVTM and CDR2 is ANQGSEA in the germline V gene. The CDR3 protein is CSVGTAANYGYTF. CDR3 nucleotides: TGCAGCGTTGGGACAGCTGCTAACTATGGCTACACCTTC.

The chain recombines TRBV9 with TRBJ2-3; D remains unclear. CDR3 length equals 12 residues. V shed 3 bases and J shed 3 bases, with 5 bases lying between them. The V gene's germline CDR1 is SGDLS and CDR2 YYNGEE. The DNA of the CDR3 is TGTGCCAGCAGCGCCAGAACAGATACGCAGTATTTT. Encoded protein: CASSARTDTQYF.